Described below is a single TCR beta chain sequence and its context. Original methodology: Quantification of nucleated cells was approximated via reference gene primer amplification. Clones were read by immunoSEQ multiplex PCR, and TCRdb kept only the in-frame ones, dropping some. The DNA gave D and trimming, while V, J and clone size come from that table. Of some 96,000 clones in the sample, roughly 90% are singletons; the top ten hold around 1.6%. The data are from a study of blood T cell repertoires in COVID-19. Across the whole study: Sites in the United States, Italy and Spain provided acute and convalescent COVID-19 samples. Sources were T cells, B-cell-depleted T cells, or PBMCs; the material itself was cDNA or gDNA.

This CDR3 has 15 amino acids. From germline, CDR1 is LNHNV and CDR2 YYDKDF (reference sequence). With 1 base removed from V and 2 bases from J, the gap between germline ends came to 9 bases. The chain is built from TRBV15 and TRBJ1-5, with D possibly matching TRBD1 (5 bases). Source material: peripheral blood. This receptor was identified in an older man with acute or convalescent COVID-19. The CDR3 loop is CATSRGRARNQPQHF. CDR3 DNA sequence: TGTGCCACCAGCAGAGGCAGGGCCCGCAATCAGCCCCAGCATTTT.